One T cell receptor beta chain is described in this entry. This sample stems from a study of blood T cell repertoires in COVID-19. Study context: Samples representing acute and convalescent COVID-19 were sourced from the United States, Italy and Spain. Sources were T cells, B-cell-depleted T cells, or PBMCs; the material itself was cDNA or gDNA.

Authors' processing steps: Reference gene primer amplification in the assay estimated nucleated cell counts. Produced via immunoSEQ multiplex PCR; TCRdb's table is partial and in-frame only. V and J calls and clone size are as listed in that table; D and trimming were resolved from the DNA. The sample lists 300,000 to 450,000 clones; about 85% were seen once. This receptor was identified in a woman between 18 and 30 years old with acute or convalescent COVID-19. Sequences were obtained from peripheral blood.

The CDR3 loop reads CASSLQRPETQYF. CDR3 in DNA: TGTGCCAGCAGTCTACAGAGACCGGAGACCCAGTACTTC. The V and J genes are TRBV12-3 or TRBV12-4 and TRBJ2-5; no firm D call. This CDR3 contains 13 residues. Between the trimmed V and J ends, which lost 5 bases and 5 bases, there was a span of 12 bases.